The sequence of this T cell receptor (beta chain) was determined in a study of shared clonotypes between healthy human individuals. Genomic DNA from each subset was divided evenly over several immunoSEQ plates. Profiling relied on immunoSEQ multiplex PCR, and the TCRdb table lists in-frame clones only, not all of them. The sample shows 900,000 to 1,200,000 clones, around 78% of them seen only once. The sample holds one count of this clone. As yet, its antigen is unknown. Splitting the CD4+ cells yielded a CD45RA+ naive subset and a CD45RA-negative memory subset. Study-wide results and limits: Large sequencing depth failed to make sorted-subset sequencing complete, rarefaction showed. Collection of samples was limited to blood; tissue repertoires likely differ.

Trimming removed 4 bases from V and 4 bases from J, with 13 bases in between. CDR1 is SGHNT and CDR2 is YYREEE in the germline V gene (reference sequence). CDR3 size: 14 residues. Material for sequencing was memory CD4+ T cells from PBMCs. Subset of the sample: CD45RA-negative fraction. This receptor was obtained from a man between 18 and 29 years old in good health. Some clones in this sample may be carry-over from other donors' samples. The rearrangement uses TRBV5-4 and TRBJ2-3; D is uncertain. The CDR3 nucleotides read TGTGCCAGCAGCAGAGGTTCATTCGCAGATACGCAGTATTTT. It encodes CASSRGSFADTQYF.